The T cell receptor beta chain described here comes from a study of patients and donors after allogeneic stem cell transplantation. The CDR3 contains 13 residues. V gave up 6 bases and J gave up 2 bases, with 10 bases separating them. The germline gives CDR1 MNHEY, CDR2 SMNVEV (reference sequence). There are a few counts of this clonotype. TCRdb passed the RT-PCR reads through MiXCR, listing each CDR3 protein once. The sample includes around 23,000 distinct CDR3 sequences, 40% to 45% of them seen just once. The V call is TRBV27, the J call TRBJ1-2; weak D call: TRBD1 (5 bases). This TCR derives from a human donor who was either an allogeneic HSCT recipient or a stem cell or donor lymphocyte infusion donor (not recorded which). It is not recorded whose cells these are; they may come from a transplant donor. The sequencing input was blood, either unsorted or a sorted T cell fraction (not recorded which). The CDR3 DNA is TGTGCCAGCAGAAGGGACGGGAACTATGGCTACACCTTC. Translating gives CASRRDGNYGYTF.